This T cell receptor beta chain stems from a study of T-cell reconstitution after alpha-beta-depleted transplantation in children. V was clipped by 3 bases and J by 4 bases, with 16 bases between them. Per germline, CDR1 SGHRS and CDR2 YFSETQ. This CDR3 spans 15 amino acids. The study's findings and limits: A year had passed since transplant, and T-cell counts and diversity by then came mostly from newly produced T cells. TCRbeta diversity was high at day 60 in some patients (a result of surviving recipient T cells and thymic progenitors). Expanded graft clones, several hundred of them, were reportedly the source of alpha-beta T cells about two months after transplant.

As for this clonotype: Its antigen remains unknown.

For TCRbeta, the library was prepared with unique molecular identifiers. TCRdb reanalysed the PCR reads using MiXCR and keeps one entry per CDR3 protein. The sample has some 300,000 distinct CDR3 sequences, 6.5% to 9% seen once. The origin of this receptor is a female patient between 2 and 10 years old who had a stem cell transplant for Fanconi anemia, so the T cells may come from the graft donor. This sample comprised peripheral blood, obtained 360 days after TCRalphabeta/CD19-depleted stem cell transplant. The V call is TRBV5-1, the J call TRBJ1-2; perhaps TRBD1 as D (6 bases). CDR3 protein: CASSSTPGAAYGYTF. The CDR3, as DNA: TGCGCCAGCAGCTCCACCCCAGGGGCAGCCTATGGCTACACCTTC.